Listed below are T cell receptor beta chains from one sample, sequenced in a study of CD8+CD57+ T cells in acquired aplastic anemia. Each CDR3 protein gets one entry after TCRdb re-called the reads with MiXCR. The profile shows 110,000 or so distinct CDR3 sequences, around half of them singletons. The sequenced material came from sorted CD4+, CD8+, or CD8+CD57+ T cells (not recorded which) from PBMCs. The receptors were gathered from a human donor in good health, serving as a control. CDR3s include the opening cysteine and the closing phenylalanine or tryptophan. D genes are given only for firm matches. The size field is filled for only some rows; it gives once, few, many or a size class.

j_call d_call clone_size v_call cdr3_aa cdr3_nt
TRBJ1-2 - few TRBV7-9 CASSLQGRDYGYTF TGTGCCAGCAGCTTGCAGGGGCGGGACTATGGCTACACCTTC
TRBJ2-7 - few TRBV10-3 CAIRDSSYEQYF TGTGCCATCAGGGACAGTTCCTACGAGCAGTACTTC
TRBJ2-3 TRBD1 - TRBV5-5 CASSLEGATDTQYF TGTGCCAGCAGCTTGGAGGGGGCCACAGATACGCAGTATTTT
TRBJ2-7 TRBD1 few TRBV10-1 CASSGGQGKHEQYF TGCGCCAGCAGTGGCGGACAGGGAAAACACGAGCAGTACTTC
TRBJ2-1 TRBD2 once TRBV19 CASKMAGGSYNEQFF TGTGCCAGTAAGATGGCGGGGGGATCCTACAATGAGCAGTTCTTC
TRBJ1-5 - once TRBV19 CASRPQGESNQPQHF TGTGCCAGTAGGCCACAGGGTGAAAGCAATCAGCCCCAGCATTTT
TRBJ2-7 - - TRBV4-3 CASSQRIGAGYEQYF TGCGCCAGCAGCCAAAGAATAGGAGCTGGCTACGAGCAGTACTTC
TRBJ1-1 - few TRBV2 CASSERGTNTEAFF TGTGCCAGCAGTGAAAGAGGCACGAACACTGAAGCTTTCTTT
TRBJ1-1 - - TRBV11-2 CASSKGFGGMEKTEAFF TGTGCCAGCAGTAAAGGGTTTGGAGGGATGGAGAAAACTGAAGCTTTCTTT
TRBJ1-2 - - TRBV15 CATSGGGTTNYGYTF TGTGCCACCAGCGGGGGTGGGACCACTAACTATGGCTACACCTTC
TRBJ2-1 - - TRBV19 CASSISTGRTYNEQFF TGTGCCAGTAGTATTTCAACAGGTCGGACCTACAATGAGCAGTTCTTC